This T cell receptor (beta chain) was captured in a study of blood T cells in healthy people across ages. Study-level points and caveats: Age advanced and TCR beta diversity per million T cells fell, roughly linearly. Donor CMV status was unknown, possibly confounding expanded clonotype changes.

It was with a sample-barcoded 5' primer and a J-beta primer mix that a second PCR of about 6 to 12 cycles was run. TCRdb re-called the 5' RACE reads through MiXCR, storing one row per CDR3 protein. The sample has around 1,500,000 distinct CDR3 sequences; 28% are singletons. Germline CDR1 SGHRS, CDR2 YFSETQ. The CDR3 consists of 16 residues. V shed 2 bases, J shed 5 bases, and the junction held 4 bases outside the gene matches. This clonotype appeared a few times. Its target is not known. Per-sample PBMC isolation yielded at least 7 million cells. The chain employs TRBV5-1 and TRBJ2-5; 15 nucleotides align to TRBD2. The clonotype was recovered from a woman under 40 in good health. Sequencing used blood. In nucleotides, the CDR3 is TGCGCCAGCAGCTTCGGACTAGCGGGGGGGTCGGAGACCCAGTACTTC. Encoded protein: CASSFGLAGGSETQYF.